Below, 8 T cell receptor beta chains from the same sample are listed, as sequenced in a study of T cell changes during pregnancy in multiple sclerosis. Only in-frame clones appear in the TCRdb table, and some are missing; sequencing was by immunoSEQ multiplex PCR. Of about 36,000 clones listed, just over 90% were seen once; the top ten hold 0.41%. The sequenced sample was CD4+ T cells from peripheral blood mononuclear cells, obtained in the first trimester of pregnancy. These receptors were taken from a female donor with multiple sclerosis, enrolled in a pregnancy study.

The CDR3 DNA sequence: TGTGCCAGTAGTCTCGGGCTAGCGATGATCGATGAGCAGTTCTTC. It translates to CASSLGLAMIDEQFF. The chain carries TRBV19 and TRBJ2-1; possibly TRBD2 for D (6 bases). This CDR3 has 15 amino acids. From germline, CDR1 is LNHDA and CDR2 SQIVND (reference sequence). V gave up 5 bases and J gave up 8 bases, with 19 bases separating them.

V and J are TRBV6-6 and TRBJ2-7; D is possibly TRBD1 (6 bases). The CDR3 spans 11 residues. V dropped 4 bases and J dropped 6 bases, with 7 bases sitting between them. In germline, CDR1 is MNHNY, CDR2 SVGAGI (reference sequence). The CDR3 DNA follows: TGTGCCAGCAGTTCCAGGGGCGAGCAGTACTTC. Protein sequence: CASSSRGEQYF.

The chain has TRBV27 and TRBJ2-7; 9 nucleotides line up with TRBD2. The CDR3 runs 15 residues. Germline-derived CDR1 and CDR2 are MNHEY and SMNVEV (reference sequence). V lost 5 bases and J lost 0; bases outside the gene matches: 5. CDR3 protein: CASSRVAGASYEQYF. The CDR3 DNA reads TGTGCCAGCAGTAGGGTAGCGGGGGCCTCCTACGAGCAGTACTTC.

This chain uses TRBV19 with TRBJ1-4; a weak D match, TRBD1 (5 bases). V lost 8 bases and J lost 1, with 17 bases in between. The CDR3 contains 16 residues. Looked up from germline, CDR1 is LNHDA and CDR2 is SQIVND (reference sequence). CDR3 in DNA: TGTGCCAGTGGCACTGGGGGGACGAAAACTAATGAAAAACTGTTTTTT. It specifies CASGTGGTKTNEKLFF.

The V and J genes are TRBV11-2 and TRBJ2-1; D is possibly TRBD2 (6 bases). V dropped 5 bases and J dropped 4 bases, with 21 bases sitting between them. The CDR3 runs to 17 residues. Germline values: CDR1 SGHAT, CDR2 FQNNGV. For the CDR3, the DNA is TGTGCCAGCAGCCGAGACGCGGGATCAAAAGGGTACAATGAGCAGTTCTTC. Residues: CASSRDAGSKGYNEQFF.

The CDR3 DNA reads TGTGCCAGCAGTGTGGAGCTGAACACTGAAGCTTTCTTT. Translation gives CASSVELNTEAFF. The genes are TRBV2 and TRBJ1-1; no firm D call. The CDR3 contains 13 residues. The germline V gene has CDR1 SNHLY and CDR2 FYNNEI. The V end was cut by 4 bases, the J end by 0 bases, with 6 bases between.

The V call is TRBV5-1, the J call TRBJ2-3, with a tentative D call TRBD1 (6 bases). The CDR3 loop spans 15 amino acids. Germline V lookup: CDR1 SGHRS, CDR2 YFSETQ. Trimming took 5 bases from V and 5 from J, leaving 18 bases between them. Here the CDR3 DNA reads TGCGCCAGCAGGACCGCTAACCTAGGGGGAGATACGCAGTATTTT. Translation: CASRTANLGGDTQYF.

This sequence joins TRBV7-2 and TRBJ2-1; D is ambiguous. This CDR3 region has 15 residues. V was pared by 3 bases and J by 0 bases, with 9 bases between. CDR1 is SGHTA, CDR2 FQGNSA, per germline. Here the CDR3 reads CASSLAGSSYNEQFF. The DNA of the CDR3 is TGTGCCAGCAGCTTGGCTGGTTCCTCCTACAATGAGCAGTTCTTC.